The 22 T cell receptor beta chains given below trace back to one sample, sequenced in a study of CD8 T cells in Susac syndrome. An input of about 0.5 to 1 ug of RNA was subjected to reverse transcription using random hexamers. Via MiXCR, TCRdb re-called the immunoSEQ multiplex PCR reads, giving one row per CDR3 protein. This table has hundreds of thousands of distinct CDR3 sequences, approximately 95% appearing once. The sequenced sample consisted of CD4+ T cells from PBMCs. These receptors came from a human donor with Susac syndrome.

A few counts support this clonotype. The chain joins TRBV27 to TRBJ1-2, with a possible D match to TRBD1 (5 bases). CDR1 is MNHEY and CDR2 is SMNVEV in the germline V gene (reference sequence). CDR3 size: 14 residues. Deletions cut 5 bases from V and 0 bases from J, with 10 bases between. CDR3 DNA sequence: TGTGCCAGCAGTCCGGGGACTTCTAACTATGGCTACACCTTC. This codes for CASSPGTSNYGYTF.

CDR3: CSASCQGDYLCTMDYGYTF. CDR3 nucleotides: TGCAGTGCTAGTTGCCAGGGCGATTACCTCTGTACCATGGACTATGGCTACACCTTC. The rearrangement joins TRBV20-1 to TRBJ1-2, with D tentatively TRBD1 (5 bases). Germline CDR1 is DFQATT and CDR2 is SNEGSKA (reference sequence). V was pared by 3 bases and J by 3 bases, with 29 bases between. There are 19 residues in the CDR3.

The rearrangement links TRBV5-1 to TRBJ2-5; D tentatively fits TRBD1 or TRBD2 (5 bases each). Germline CDR1 and CDR2: SGHRS and YFSETQ. V was trimmed by 1 base and J by 4 bases, leaving 14 bases between them. The CDR3 totals 15 residues. CDR3 coding DNA: TGCGCCAGCAGCTTGCGGCAGGGCGGAGGAGAGACCCAGTACTTC. Protein: CASSLRQGGGETQYF.

This clonotype was detected once. V usage is TRBV2 and J usage is TRBJ2-5; D ambiguous. CDR1 and CDR2 from the germline V gene are SNHLY and FYNNEI. The CDR3 runs 14 residues. V was clipped by 1 base and J by 2 bases, with 8 bases between them. The CDR3 DNA reads TGTGCCAGCAGTGAAGAGGGCAGACAAGAGACCCAGTACTTC. This codes for CASSEEGRQETQYF. Full variable domain (remainder filled in from reference TRBV2 and TRBJ2-5): EPEVTQTPSHQVTQMGQEVILRCVPISNHLYFYWYRQILGQKVEFLVSFYNNEISEKSEIFDDQFSVERPDGSNFTLKIRSTKLEDSAMYFCASSEEGRQETQYFGPGTRLLVL.

CDR3 residues: CAWSVHRGDGYTF. The CDR3 region has the DNA TGTGCCTGGAGTGTACACCGGGGAGATGGCTACACCTTC. The J gene is TRBJ1-2, the V gene TRBV30; no reliable D call. The germline V gene encodes CDR1 GTSNPN and CDR2 SVGIG (reference sequence). CDR3 length equals 13 residues. The ends were cut back, 0 bases at V and 6 bases at J, with 11 bases in the middle.

The chain links TRBV5-4 to TRBJ1-5, with D hard to call. This CDR3 spans 15 amino acids. V was trimmed by 2 bases and J by 0 bases, leaving 9 bases between them. Germline-derived CDR1 and CDR2 are SGHNT and YYREEE (reference sequence). The CDR3 loop reads CASSFGGYSNQPQHF. The DNA for the CDR3 is TGTGCCAGCAGCTTTGGCGGTTATAGCAATCAGCCCCAGCATTTT.

The chain carries TRBV15 and TRBJ2-3, with 8 bases fitting TRBD2. Germline CDR1 and CDR2: LNHNV and YYDKDF (reference sequence). The CDR3 loop spans 16 amino acids. J gave up 3 bases and V 1 base, and 6 bases lay outside the gene matches. This chain's CDR3 is CATSRGGGGGTDTQYF. For the CDR3, the DNA is TGTGCCACCAGCAGAGGAGGTGGCGGGGGGACAGATACGCAGTATTTT.

This clonotype was seen once. This chain uses TRBV3-1 with TRBJ1-5, with a tentative D call TRBD1 (6 bases). This CDR3 spans 14 amino acids. CDR1 is LGHDT, CDR2 YNNKEL, per germline (reference sequence). The germline V and J ends were trimmed by 3 bases and 5 bases, with 11 bases remaining between them. CDR3 amino acids: CASSQAYRDQPQHF. CDR3 in DNA: TGTGCCAGCAGCCAGGCTTACAGGGATCAGCCCCAGCATTTT.

The rearrangement links TRBV25-1 to TRBJ2-7, with 15 bases lining up with TRBD2. The CDR3 covers 15 residues. V trimming: 9 bases; J trimming: 3 bases; junction bases outside the gene matches: 6. In germline, CDR1 is MGHDK, CDR2 SYGVNS. This chain's CDR3 is CASGLAGGGLYEQYF. The CDR3 DNA sequence: TGTGCCAGTGGACTAGCGGGAGGGGGCCTCTACGAGCAGTACTTC.

J is TRBJ2-3 and V is TRBV5-1, with D possibly matching TRBD1 (6 bases). V lost 4 bases and J 6 bases, leaving 15 bases between the germline ends. Per the germline V gene, CDR1 is SGHRS and CDR2 is YFSETQ. This CDR3 is 14 amino acids long. The CDR3 DNA reads as TGCGCCAGCAGCCTCAGAGGACAGACCGATACGCAGTATTTT. Its translation: CASSLRGQTDTQYF. The variable domain in full, completed from reference TRBV5-1 and TRBJ2-3, reads KAGVTQTPRYLIKTRGQQVTLSCSPISGHRSVSWYQQTPGQGLQFLFEYFSETQRNKGNFPGRFSGRQFSNSRSEMNVSTLELGDSALYLCASSLRGQTDTQYFGPGTRLTVL.

The V call is TRBV20-1, the J call TRBJ1-1; no reliable D call. The CDR3 is 12 amino acids. Trimming shortened V by 1 base and J by 1 base, and 4 bases separated the two germline ends. In germline, CDR1 is DFQATT, CDR2 SNEGSKA (reference sequence). Here the CDR3 DNA reads TGCAGTGCTAGAGTGACGAACACTGAAGCTTTCTTT. This encodes CSARVTNTEAFF.

CDR3 sequence reads: CASSLQGSVAFF. DNA for the CDR3: TGTGCCAGCTCACTACAGGGGTCCGTCGCTTTCTTT. The chain couples TRBV18 to TRBJ1-1; TRBD1 aligns across 7 bases. The J segment lost 11 bases and the V segment lost 4 bases, leaving 7 bases of the junction unmatched. Germline-derived CDR1 and CDR2 are KGHSH and LQKENI. The CDR3 is 12 amino acids.

V and J are TRBV7-9 and TRBJ2-5, with TRBD1 identical over 7 bases. The CDR3 has 14 amino acids. V lost 6 bases, J lost 2 bases, and 6 bases stayed unmatched. From germline, CDR1 is SEHNR and CDR2 FQNEAQ (reference sequence). The CDR3 DNA reads TGTGCCAGCAGGGCCAGACAGGGACAAGAGACCCAGTACTTC. This gives the protein CASRARQGQETQYF.

This chain links TRBV20-1 with TRBJ2-1, with TRBD2 matching over 12 bases. This CDR3 has 19 residues. In germline, CDR1 is DFQATT, CDR2 SNEGSKA (reference sequence). The junction had 12 bases not matched to a gene; V was cut back by 3 bases and J by 0 bases. The DNA of the CDR3 is TGCAGTGCTAGTGGCGCTAGCGGGAGGGCCGGGCTCTCCTACAATGAGCAGTTCTTC. It encodes CSASGASGRAGLSYNEQFF.

The chain is built from TRBV29-1 and TRBJ2-7; D may be TRBD1 or TRBD2 (5 bases each). CDR1 is SQVTM and CDR2 is ANQGSEA in the germline V gene. The germline V and J ends were trimmed by 7 bases and 3 bases, with 16 bases remaining between them. This CDR3 is built from 13 residues. The CDR3 sequence is CSGTEGPIYEQYF. Written as DNA, the CDR3 is TGCAGCGGGACTGAGGGACCGATCTACGAGCAGTACTTC.

The V call is TRBV9, the J call TRBJ2-3; D unclear. This CDR3 has 14 amino acids. CDR1 is SGDLS and CDR2 is YYNGEE in the germline V gene. The V end lost 4 bases, the J end lost 4 bases, and 13 bases lay between the germline ends. Written as DNA, the CDR3 is TGTGCCAGCAGCCCCCGCAACCTGCCAGATACGCAGTATTTT. It encodes CASSPRNLPDTQYF.

This chain uses TRBV7-2 with TRBJ2-1, with no clear D. This CDR3 contains 16 residues. Trimming stripped 4 bases from V and 8 bases from J, with 21 bases between. Per the germline V gene, CDR1 is SGHTA and CDR2 is FQGNSA. This CDR3 reads CASSSNSRTPKDEQFF. As DNA, the CDR3 is TGTGCCAGCAGCTCAAATTCGAGAACCCCTAAGGATGAGCAGTTCTTC.

This chain links TRBV6-2 or TRBV6-3 with TRBJ2-3; the D is unclear. CDR3 length: 13 residues. Germline loops: CDR1 MNHEY, CDR2 SVGEGT. Trimming pared 5 bases from V and 14 bases from J, leaving 20 bases between. CDR3 sequence (DNA): TGTGCCAGCAGTCCGGCCTTGTCTACCTTTGTGTATTTT. Residues: CASSPALSTFVYF.

The gene calls are TRBV12-3 or TRBV12-4 and TRBJ1-2, with 8 bases fitting TRBD1. The ends lost 5 bases at V and 4 bases at J; junction bases unmatched: 9. The CDR3 spans 15 residues. CDR3 in amino acids: CASSLTGGEGYGYTF. The CDR3 bases are TGTGCCAGCAGTCTCACAGGGGGGGAGGGCTATGGCTACACCTTC.

The V gene is TRBV29-1, the J gene TRBJ1-1, with D perhaps TRBD1 (5 bases). The V and J ends lost 6 bases and 2 bases respectively, with 19 bases between them. CDR3 length: 15 amino acids. CDR1 is SQVTM and CDR2 is ANQGSEA in the germline V gene. The CDR3 protein is CSVGQGVGYNTEAFF. CDR3 DNA: TGCAGCGTGGGGCAGGGTGTGGGATATAACACTGAAGCTTTCTTT.

The chain recombines TRBV6-5 with TRBJ2-5; perhaps TRBD2 as D (5 bases). In germline, CDR1 is MNHEY, CDR2 SVGAGI. This CDR3 has 16 residues. Trimming removed 0 bases from V and 5 bases from J, with 16 bases in between. The CDR3 region has the DNA TGTGCCAGCAGTTACTCGATTCTTGCGGGTCGGGAGACCCAGTACTTC. This sequence encodes CASSYSILAGRETQYF.

The CDR3 coding sequence is TGTGCCAGTAGTATAACAGGATCGGACACTGAAGCTTTCTTT. Its translation is CASSITGSDTEAFF. This chain connects TRBV19 to TRBJ1-1, with a possible D match to TRBD1 (5 bases). The CDR3 is 14 residues long. V lost 2 bases to trimming and J lost 3 bases, with 10 bases between them. Per germline, CDR1 LNHDA and CDR2 SQIVND (reference sequence).